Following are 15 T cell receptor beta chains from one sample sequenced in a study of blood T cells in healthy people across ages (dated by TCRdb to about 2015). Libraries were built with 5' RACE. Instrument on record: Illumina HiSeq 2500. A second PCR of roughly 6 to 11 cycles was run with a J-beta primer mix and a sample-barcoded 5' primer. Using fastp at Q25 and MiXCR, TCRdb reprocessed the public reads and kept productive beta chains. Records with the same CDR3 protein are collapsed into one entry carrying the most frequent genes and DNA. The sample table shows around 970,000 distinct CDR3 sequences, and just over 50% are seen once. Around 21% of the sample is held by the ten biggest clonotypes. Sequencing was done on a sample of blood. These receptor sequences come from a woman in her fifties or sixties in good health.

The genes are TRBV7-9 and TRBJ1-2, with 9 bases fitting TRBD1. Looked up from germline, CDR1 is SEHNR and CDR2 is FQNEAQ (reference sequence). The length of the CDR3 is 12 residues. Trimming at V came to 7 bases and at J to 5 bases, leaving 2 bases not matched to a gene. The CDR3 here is CASKGQGYGYTF. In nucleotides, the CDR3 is TGTGCCAGCAAGGGACAGGGATATGGCTACACCTTC.

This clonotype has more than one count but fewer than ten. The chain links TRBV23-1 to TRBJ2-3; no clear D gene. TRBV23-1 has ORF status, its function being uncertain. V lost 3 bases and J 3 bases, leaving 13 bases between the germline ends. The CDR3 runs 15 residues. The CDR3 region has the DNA TGCGCCAGCAGTCAGCCTCGGAAGGGTACAGATACGCAGTATTTT. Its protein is CASSQPRKGTDTQYF.

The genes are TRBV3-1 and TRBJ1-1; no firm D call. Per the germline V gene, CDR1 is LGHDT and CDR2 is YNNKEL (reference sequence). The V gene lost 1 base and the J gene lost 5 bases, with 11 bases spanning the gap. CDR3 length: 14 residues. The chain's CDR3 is CASSQGGLATEAFF. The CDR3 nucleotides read TGTGCCAGCAGCCAAGGTGGGCTTGCGACTGAAGCTTTCTTT.

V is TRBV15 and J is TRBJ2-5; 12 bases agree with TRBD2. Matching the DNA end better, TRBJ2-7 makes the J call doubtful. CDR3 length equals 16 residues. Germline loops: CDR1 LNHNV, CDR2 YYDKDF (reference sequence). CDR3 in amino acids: CATVGLAGLPNYEQYF. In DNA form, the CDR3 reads TGTGCCACTGTAGGACTAGCGGGACTCCCAAACTACGAGCAGTACTTC.

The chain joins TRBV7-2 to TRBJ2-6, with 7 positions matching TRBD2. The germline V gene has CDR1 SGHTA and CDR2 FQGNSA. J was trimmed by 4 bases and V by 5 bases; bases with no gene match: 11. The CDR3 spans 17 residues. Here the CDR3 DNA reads TGTGCCAGCAGCCGACGGGGGGATACGGCCGGGGCCAACGTCCTGACTTTC. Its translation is CASSRRGDTAGANVLTF.

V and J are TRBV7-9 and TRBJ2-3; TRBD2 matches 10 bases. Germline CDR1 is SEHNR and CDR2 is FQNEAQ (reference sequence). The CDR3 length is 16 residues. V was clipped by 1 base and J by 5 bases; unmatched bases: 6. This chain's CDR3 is CASSLDLAGVLDTQYF. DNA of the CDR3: TGTGCCAGCAGCTTAGACCTAGCGGGAGTTTTAGATACGCAGTATTTT. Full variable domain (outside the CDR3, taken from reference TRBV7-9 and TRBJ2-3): DTGVSQNPRHKITKRGQNVTFRCDPISEHNRLYWYRQTLGQGPEFLTYFQNEAQLEKSRLLSDRFSAERPKGSFSTLEIQRTEQGDSAMYLCASSLDLAGVLDTQYFGPGTRLTVL.

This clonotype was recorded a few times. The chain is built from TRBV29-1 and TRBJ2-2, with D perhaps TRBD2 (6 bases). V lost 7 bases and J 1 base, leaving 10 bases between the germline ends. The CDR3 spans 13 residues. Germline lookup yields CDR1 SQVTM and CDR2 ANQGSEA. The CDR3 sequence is CSGRDWNTGELFF. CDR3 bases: TGCAGCGGACGGGACTGGAACACCGGGGAGCTGTTTTTT.

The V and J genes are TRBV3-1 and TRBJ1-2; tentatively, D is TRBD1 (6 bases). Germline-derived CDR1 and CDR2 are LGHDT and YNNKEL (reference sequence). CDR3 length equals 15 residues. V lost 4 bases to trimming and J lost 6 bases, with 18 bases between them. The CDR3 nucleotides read TGTGCCAGCAGCCTAGCGAGCAGGGGCCGTCATGGCTACACCTTC. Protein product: CASSLASRGRHGYTF.

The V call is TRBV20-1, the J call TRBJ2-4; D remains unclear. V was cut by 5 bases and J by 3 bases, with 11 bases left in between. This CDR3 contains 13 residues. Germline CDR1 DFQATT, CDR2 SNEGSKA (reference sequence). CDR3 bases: TGCAGTGCTTCCTTGACTGGCAAAAACATTCAGTACTTC. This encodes CSASLTGKNIQYF.

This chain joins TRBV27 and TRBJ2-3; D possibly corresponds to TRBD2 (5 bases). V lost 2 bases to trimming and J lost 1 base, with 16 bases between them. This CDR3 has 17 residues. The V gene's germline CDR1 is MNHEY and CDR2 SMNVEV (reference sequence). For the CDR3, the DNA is TGTGCCAGCAGTTTAATAGCGCCCGAGGGAGGCACAGATACGCAGTATTTT. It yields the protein CASSLIAPEGGTDTQYF.

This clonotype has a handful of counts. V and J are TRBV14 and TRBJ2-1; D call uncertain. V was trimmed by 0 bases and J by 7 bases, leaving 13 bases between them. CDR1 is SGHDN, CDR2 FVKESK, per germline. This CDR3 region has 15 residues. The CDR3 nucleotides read TGTGCCAGCAGCCAAGATGGCTTTTTTATAAATGAGCAGTTCTTC. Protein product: CASSQDGFFINEQFF.

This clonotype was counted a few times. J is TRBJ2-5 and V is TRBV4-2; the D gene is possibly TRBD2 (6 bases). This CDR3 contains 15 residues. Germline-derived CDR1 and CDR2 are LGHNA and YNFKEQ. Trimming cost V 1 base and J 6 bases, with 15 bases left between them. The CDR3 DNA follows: TGTGCCAGCAGCCAAGGGGACTCGGGCTTGAAGACCCAGTACTTC. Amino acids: CASSQGDSGLKTQYF.

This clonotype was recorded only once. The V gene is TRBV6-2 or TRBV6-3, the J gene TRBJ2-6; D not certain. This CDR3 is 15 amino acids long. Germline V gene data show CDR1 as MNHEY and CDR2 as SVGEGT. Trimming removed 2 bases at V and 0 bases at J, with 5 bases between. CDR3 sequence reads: CASSYDNSGANVLTF. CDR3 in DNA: TGTGCCAGCAGTTACGACAACTCTGGGGCCAACGTCCTGACTTTC.

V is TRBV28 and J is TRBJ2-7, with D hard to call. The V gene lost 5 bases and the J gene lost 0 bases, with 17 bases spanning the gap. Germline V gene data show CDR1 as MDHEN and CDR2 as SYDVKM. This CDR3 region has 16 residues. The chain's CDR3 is CASSPPLRRSSYEQYF. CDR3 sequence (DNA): TGTGCCAGCAGTCCCCCCCTGAGGCGGAGCTCCTACGAGCAGTACTTC. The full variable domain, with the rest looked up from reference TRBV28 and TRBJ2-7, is DVKVTQSSRYLVKRTGEKVFLECVQDMDHENMFWYRQDPGLGLRLIYFSYDVKMKEKGDIPEGYSVSREKKERFSLILESASTNQTSMYLCASSPPLRRSSYEQYFGPGTRLTVT.

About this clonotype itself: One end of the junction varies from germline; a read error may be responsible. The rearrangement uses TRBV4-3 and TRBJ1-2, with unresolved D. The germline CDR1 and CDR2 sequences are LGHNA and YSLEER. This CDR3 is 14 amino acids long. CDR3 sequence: CASSSAGGMYGCTF. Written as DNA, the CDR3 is TGCGCCAGCAGCTCCGCCGGCGGGATGTATGGCTGCACCTTC.